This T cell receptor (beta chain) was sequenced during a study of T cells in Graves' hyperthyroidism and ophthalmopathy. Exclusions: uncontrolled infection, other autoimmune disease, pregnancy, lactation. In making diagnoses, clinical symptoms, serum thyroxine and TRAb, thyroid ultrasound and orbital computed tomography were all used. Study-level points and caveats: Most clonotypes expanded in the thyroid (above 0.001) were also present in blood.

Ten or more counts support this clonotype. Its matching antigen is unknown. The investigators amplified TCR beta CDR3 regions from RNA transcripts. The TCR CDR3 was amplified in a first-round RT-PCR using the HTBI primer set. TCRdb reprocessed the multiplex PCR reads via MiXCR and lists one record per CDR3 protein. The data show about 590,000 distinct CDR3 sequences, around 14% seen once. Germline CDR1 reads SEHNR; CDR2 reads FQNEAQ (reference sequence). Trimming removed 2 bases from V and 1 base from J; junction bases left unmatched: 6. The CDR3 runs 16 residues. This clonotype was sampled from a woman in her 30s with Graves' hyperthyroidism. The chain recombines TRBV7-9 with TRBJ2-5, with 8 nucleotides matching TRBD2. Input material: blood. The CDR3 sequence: CASSLPSGLVQETQYF. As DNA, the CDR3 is TGTGCCAGCAGCTTACCTAGCGGGTTGGTCCAAGAGACCCAGTACTTC.